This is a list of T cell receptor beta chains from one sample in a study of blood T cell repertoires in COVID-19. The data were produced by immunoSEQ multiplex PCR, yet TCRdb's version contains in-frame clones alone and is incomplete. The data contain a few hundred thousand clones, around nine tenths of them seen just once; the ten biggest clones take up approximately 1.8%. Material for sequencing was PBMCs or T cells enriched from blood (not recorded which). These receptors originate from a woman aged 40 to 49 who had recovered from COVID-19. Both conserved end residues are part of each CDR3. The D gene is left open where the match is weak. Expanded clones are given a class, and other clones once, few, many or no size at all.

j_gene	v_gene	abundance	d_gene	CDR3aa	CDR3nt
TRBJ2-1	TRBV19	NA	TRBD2	CASSTLAGPYNEQFF	TGTGCCAGTAGTACCCTAGCGGGACCCTACAATGAGCAGTTCTTC
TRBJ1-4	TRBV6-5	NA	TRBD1	CASSTYRGSFEKLFF	TGTGCCAGCAGTACCTACAGGGGATCATTCGAAAAACTGTTTTTT
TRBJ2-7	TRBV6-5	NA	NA	CASRRPPSYEQYF	TGTGCCAGCAGGCGCCCGCCGTCATACGAGCAGTACTTC
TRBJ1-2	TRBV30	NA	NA	CAWSVARLYGYTF	TGTGCCTGGAGTGTCGCCAGACTCTATGGCTACACCTTC
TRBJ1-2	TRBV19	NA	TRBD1	CASSLLSTGESGYTF	TGTGCCAGTAGTCTTCTGTCGACAGGGGAGAGCGGCTACACCTTC
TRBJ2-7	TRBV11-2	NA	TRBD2	CASSSISGRPYEQYF	TGTGCCAGCAGCTCCATCAGCGGGAGGCCCTACGAGCAGTACTTC
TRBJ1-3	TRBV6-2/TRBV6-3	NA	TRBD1	CASSDRGLDPLGNTIYF	TGTGCCAGCAGCGACAGGGGGCTTGACCCCCTGGGAAACACCATATATTTT
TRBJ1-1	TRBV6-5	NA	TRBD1	CASRRDRGPEAFF	TGTGCCAGCAGAAGGGACAGGGGCCCTGAAGCTTTCTTT
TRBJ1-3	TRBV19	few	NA	CASRPPSSGNTIYF	TGTGCCAGTAGGCCCCCGAGCTCTGGAAACACCATATATTTT
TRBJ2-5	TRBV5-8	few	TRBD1	CASSSGQWETQYF	TGTGCCAGCAGCTCGGGACAGTGGGAGACCCAGTACTTC
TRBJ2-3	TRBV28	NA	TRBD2	CASSIQSGRATDTQYF	TGTGCCAGCAGCATTCAAAGCGGGAGGGCCACAGATACGCAGTATTTT
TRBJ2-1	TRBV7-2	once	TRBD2	CASSPRTSGTGFNEQFF	TGTGCCAGCAGCCCCCGGACTAGCGGAACCGGCTTCAATGAGCAGTTCTTC
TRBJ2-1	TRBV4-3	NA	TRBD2	CASSPRLAGVGRDNEQFF	TGCGCCAGCAGCCCCCGACTAGCGGGAGTCGGGCGGGACAATGAGCAGTTCTTC
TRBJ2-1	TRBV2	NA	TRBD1	CASKGTGAGNEQFF	TGTGCCAGCAAAGGGACAGGGGCGGGAAATGAGCAGTTCTTC
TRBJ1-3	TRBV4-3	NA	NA	CASSQGPRGTIYF	TGCGCCAGCAGCCAAGGCCCCCGGGGTACCATATATTTT
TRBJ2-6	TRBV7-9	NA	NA	CASSLRTWTGANVLTF	TGTGCCAGCAGCCTAAGGACTTGGACTGGGGCCAACGTCCTGACTTTC
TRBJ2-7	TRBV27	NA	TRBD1	CASTGTGGRVREQYF	TGTGCCAGCACCGGAACAGGGGGTCGGGTGAGGGAGCAGTACTTC
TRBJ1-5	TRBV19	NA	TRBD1	CASSRTGRGSQPQHF	TGTGCCAGTAGCCGGACAGGGCGAGGGAGTCAGCCCCAGCATTTT
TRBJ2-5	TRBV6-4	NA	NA	CASSDGGGQETQYF	TGTGCCAGCAGTGACGGGGGAGGCCAAGAGACCCAGTACTTC
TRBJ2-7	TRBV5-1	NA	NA	CASSLVQTSYEQYF	TGCGCCAGCAGCTTGGTACAGACCTCCTACGAGCAGTACTTC
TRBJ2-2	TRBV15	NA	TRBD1	CATSGDREGTGELFF	TGTGCCACCAGCGGGGACAGGGAGGGGACCGGGGAGCTGTTTTTT
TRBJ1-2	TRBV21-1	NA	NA	CASSKAGWVYF	TGTGCCAGCAGCAAAGCGGGCTGGGTCTATTTC
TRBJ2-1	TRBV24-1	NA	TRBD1	CATSDPFRTGVKQFF	TGTGCCACCAGTGACCCTTTTAGGACAGGGGTGAAGCAGTTCTTC
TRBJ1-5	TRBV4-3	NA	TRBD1	CASSQNRGHQPQHF	TGCGCCAGCAGCCAAAACAGGGGCCATCAGCCCCAGCATTTT
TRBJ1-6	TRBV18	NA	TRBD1	CASSPQLQGLGYNSPLHF	TGTGCCAGCTCACCGCAACTACAGGGGCTGGGCTATAATTCACCCCTCCACTTT
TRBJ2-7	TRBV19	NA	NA	CATRARTPPYEQYF	TGTGCCACCCGGGCCAGGACACCCCCTTACGAGCAGTACTTC
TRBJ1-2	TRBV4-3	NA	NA	CASSQGGRSGYTF	TGCGCCAGCAGCCAAGGAGGGAGGTCGGGGTACACCTTC
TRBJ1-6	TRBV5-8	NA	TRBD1	CASSLHRDSLSYNSPLHF	TGTGCCAGCAGCTTACACCGGGACAGCCTCTCCTATAATTCACCCCTCCACTTT
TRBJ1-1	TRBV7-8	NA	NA	CASIQGYGTEAFF	TGTGCCAGCATCCAGGGTTATGGGACTGAAGCTTTCTTT
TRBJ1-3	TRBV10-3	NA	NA	CAIRKAAELVSSGNTIYF	TGTGCCATCAGGAAAGCAGCAGAGCTAGTTAGCTCTGGAAACACCATATATTTT
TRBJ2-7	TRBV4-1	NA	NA	CASSQDQVPVSSYEQYF	TGCGCCAGCAGCCAAGACCAGGTGCCGGTGTCCTCCTACGAGCAGTACTTC
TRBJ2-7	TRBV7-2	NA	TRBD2	CASSLEASGGYEQYF	TGTGCCAGCAGCTTAGAAGCTAGCGGGGGGTACGAGCAGTACTTC
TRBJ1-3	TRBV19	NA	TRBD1	CASSIVGTGGRNTIYF	TGTGCCAGTAGTATAGTCGGGACAGGGGGGAGAAACACCATATATTTT
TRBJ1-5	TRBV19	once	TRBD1	CASSYRSGTGSHQPQHF	TGTGCCAGTAGTTATAGATCAGGGACAGGGTCTCATCAGCCCCAGCATTTT
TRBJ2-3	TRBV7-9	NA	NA	CASSFSGDDTQYF	TGTGCCAGCAGCTTTTCAGGGGACGATACGCAGTATTTT
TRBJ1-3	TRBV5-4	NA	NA	CASSPLGEGPGNTIYF	TGTGCCAGCAGCCCGCTAGGGGAGGGACCTGGAAACACCATATATTTT
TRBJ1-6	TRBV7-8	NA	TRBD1	CASKGAFNSPLHF	TGTGCCAGTAAGGGGGCGTTCAATTCACCCCTCCACTTT
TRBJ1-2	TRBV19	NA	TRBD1	CASSTGGQGSGSSGYTF	TGTGCCAGTAGTACAGGGGGACAGGGGTCTGGATCTAGCGGCTACACCTTC
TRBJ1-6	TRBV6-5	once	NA	CASSYRLGAHNSPLHF	TGTGCCAGCAGTTACCGTTTGGGGGCCCATAATTCACCCCTCCACTTT
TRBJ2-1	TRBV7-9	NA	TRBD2	CASSHWTSGKNEQFF	TGTGCCAGCAGCCATTGGACTAGCGGGAAGAATGAGCAGTTCTTC
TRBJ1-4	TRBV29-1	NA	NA	CSVGEGSTNEKLFF	TGCAGCGTTGGTGAGGGATCAACTAATGAAAAACTGTTTTTT
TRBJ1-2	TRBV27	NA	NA	CASSPTVFYGYTF	TGTGCCAGCAGTCCAACAGTGTTCTATGGCTACACCTTC
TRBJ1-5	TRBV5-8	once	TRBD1	CASRPGTGWDQPQHF	TGTGCCAGCAGACCGGGGACAGGGTGGGATCAGCCCCAGCATTTT
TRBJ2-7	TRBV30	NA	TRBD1	CAWSGRQGSSYEQYF	TGTGCCTGGAGTGGGCGACAGGGCTCTTCCTACGAGCAGTACTTC
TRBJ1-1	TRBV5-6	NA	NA	CASSLWGLFTEAFF	TGTGCCAGCAGCTTATGGGGGCTGTTCACTGAAGCTTTCTTT
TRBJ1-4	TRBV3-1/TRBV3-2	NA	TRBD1	CASTGQGGEKLFF	TGTGCCAGCACCGGACAGGGCGGCGAAAAACTGTTTTTT
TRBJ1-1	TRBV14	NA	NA	CASSQEWPGTFSEAFF	TGTGCCAGCAGCCAAGAGTGGCCGGGGACATTCTCTGAAGCTTTCTTT
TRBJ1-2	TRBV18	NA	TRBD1	CASSPPEGQDHYGYTF	TGTGCCAGCTCACCACCGGAGGGACAGGACCACTATGGCTACACCTTC
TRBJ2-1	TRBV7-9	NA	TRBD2	CASSLAPGLAGYEQFF	TGTGCCAGCAGCCTCGCCCCGGGACTAGCGGGCTATGAGCAGTTCTTC
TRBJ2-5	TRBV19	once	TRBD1	CASSDRGGGTQYF	TGTGCCAGTAGTGACAGGGGCGGTGGGACCCAGTACTTC
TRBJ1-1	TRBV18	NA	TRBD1	CASIQGARNTEAFF	TGTGCCAGTATACAGGGGGCAAGGAACACTGAAGCTTTCTTT
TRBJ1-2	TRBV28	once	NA	CASTPPGYTF	TGTGCCAGCACCCCCCCGGGCTACACCTTC
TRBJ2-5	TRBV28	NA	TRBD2	CASRKGLAGVRETQYF	TGTGCCAGCAGGAAGGGACTAGCGGGAGTGCGCGAGACCCAGTACTTC
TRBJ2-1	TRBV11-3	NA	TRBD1	CASSRDRAYNEQFF	TGTGCCAGCAGCCGGGACAGGGCGTACAATGAGCAGTTCTTC
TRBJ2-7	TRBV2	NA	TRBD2	CASSEGLAGTYEQYF	TGTGCCAGCAGTGAGGGACTAGCGGGGACCTACGAGCAGTACTTC